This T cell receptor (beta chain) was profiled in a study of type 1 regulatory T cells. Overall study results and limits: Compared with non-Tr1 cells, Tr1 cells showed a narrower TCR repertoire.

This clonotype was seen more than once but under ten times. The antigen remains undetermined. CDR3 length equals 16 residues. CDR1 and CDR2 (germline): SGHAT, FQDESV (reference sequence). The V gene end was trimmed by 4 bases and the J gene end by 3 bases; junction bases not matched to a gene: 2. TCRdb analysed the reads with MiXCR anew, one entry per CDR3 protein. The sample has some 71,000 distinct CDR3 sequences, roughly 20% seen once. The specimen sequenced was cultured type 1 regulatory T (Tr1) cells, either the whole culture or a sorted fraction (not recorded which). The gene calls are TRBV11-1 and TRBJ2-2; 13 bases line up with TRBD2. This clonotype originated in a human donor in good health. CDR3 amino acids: CASSSGLAGDTGELFF. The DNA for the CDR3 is TGTGCCAGCAGCTCCGGACTAGCGGGAGACACCGGGGAGCTGTTTTTT.